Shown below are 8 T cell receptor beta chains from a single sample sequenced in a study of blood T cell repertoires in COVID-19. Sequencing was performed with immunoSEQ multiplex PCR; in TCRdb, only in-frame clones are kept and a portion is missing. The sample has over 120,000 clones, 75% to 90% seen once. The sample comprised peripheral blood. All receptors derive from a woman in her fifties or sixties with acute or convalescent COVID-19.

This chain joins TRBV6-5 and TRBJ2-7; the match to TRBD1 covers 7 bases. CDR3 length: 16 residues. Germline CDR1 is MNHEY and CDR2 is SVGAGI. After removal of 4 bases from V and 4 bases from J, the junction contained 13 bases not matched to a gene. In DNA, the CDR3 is TGTGCCAGCAGTTCGCCAAACTTTTACAGGGGATACGAGCAGTACTTC. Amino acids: CASSSPNFYRGYEQYF.

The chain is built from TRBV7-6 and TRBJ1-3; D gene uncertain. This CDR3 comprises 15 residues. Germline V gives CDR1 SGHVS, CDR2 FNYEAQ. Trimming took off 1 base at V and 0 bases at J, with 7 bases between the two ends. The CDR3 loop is CASSLEDFSGNTIYF. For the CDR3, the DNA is TGTGCCAGCAGCTTAGAGGACTTCTCTGGAAACACCATATATTTT.

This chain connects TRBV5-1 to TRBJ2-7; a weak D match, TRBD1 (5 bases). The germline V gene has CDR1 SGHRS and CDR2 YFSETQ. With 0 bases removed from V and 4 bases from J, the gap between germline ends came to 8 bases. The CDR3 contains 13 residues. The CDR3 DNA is TGCGCCAGCAGCTTGGAAGGGGATTACGAGCAGTACTTC. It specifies CASSLEGDYEQYF.

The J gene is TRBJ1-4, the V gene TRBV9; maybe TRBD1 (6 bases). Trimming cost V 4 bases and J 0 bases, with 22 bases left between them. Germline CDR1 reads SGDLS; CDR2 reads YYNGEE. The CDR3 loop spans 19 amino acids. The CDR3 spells CASSPGGGGGGATNEKLFF. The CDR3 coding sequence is TGTGCCAGCAGCCCGGGAGGGGGGGGCGGAGGAGCAACTAATGAAAAACTGTTTTTT.

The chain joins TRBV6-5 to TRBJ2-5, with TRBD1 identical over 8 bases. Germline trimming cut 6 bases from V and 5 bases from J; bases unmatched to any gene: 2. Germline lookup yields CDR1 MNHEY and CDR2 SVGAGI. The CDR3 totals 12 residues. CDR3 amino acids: CASRQGAETQYF. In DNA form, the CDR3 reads TGTGCCAGCAGGCAGGGGGCTGAGACCCAGTACTTC.

In nucleotides, the CDR3 is TGTGCCAGTAGTGAATATGACAGGGGGAGGAATCAGCCCCAGCATTTT. Protein product: CASSEYDRGRNQPQHF. This chain uses TRBV19 with TRBJ1-5; TRBD1 matches 9 bases. CDR3 length: 16 residues. After removal of 5 bases from V and 4 bases from J, the junction contained 9 bases not matched to a gene. Per germline, CDR1 LNHDA and CDR2 SQIVND (reference sequence).

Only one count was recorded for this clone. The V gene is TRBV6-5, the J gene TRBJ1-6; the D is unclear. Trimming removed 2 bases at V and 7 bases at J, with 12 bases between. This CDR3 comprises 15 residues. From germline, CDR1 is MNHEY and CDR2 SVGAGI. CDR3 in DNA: TGTGCCAGCAGTTACGGCGGGCAGAAGAATTCACCCCTCCACTTT. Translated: CASSYGGQKNSPLHF.

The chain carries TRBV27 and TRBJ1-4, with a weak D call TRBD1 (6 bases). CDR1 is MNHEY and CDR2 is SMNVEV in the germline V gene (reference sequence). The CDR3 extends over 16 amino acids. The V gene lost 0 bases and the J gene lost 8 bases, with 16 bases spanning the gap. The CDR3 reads CASSLSPGGAREKLFF. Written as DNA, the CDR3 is TGTGCCAGCAGTTTATCCCCGGGGGGCGCTCGGGAAAAACTGTTTTTT.